This T cell receptor (beta chain) was sequenced in a study of T-cell memory formation after mild COVID-19. General study findings and limits: Clones contracting over day 15 to 85 were CD4/CD8 balanced, with later expanders leaning CD4+. Researchers report contracting CD4+ clones mostly in CM and EM, with CD8+ clones in EMRA. There was no confirmation that second-wave clones peaking on day 37 were SARS-CoV-2 specific.

V was trimmed by 5 bases and J by 3 bases, leaving 10 bases between them. This CDR3 has 14 residues. 5'RACE with constant-segment primers yielded barcoded, UMI-tagged TCR alpha and TCR beta cDNA libraries. A single record per CDR3 protein comes from TCRdb applying MiXCR to the 5' RACE reads. The sample carries approximately 270,000 distinct CDR3 sequences, about a sixth recorded once. Details on this clonotype: The antigen remains unidentified.

Sample: PBMCs or a T cell subset sorted from them (not recorded which). V gene TRBV12-3 or TRBV12-4 combines with J gene TRBJ2-2; D is possibly TRBD1 (5 bases). The source of this sequence is a man younger than 30 who had mild COVID-19 (a few samples of this study predate the infection). Cell type and time point are not known. CDR3 in DNA: TGTGCCAGCAGTGTACTACAGGACACCGGGGAGCTGTTTTTT. It codes for CASSVLQDTGELFF.